This entry describes one TCR beta chain. The data are from a study of blood T cell repertoires in COVID-19. Study-level information: The study drew acute and convalescent COVID-19 samples from the United States, Italy and Spain.

As processed by the authors: Amplification from reference gene primers served as the basis for estimated nucleated cell counts. The assay was immunoSEQ multiplex PCR, and TCRdb's table has in-frame clones only and misses some. The DNA was the basis for D and trimming; V, J and clone size are from that table. Seen here are fewer than 120,000 clones, about 72% observed once, and the top ten hold about 7.1%. The germline V gene encodes CDR1 SGHAT and CDR2 FQNNGV. The V and J ends lost 1 base and 2 bases, in that order; junction bases with no gene match: 8. The CDR3 spans 17 residues. The sample comprised peripheral blood. The TCR was taken from a woman aged 55-69 years with acute or convalescent COVID-19. The V gene is TRBV11-2, the J gene TRBJ2-7; 10 nucleotides align to TRBD1. CDR3 protein: CASSLVGAGTGAYEQYF. DNA for the CDR3: TGTGCCAGCAGCTTAGTGGGGGCCGGGACAGGGGCCTACGAGCAGTACTTC.